The 13 T cell receptor beta chains below all came from one sample that was sequenced in a study of cytomegalovirus exposure and HLA in healthy donors. Primers for the PCR totalled 60 Vbeta and 13 Jbeta. Assay: immunoSEQ multiplex PCR; the TCRdb copy retains only in-frame clones and omits some. This sample yields roughly 150,000 clones, of which nearly 80% are seen a single time; roughly 14% belongs to the top ten. The sequencing input was PBMCs. Receptor source: a woman aged 40 to 50 in good health and CMV-seronegative.

This sequence joins TRBV7-2 and TRBJ1-1; 7 bases line up with TRBD1. With 0 bases clipped from V and 8 bases from J, the junction kept 12 bases outside the gene matches. The CDR3 is made up of 16 amino acids. Per germline, CDR1 SGHTA and CDR2 FQGNSA. The CDR3 DNA follows: TGTGCCAGCAGCTTAGCGTTGGTACAGGGGTTTCTCGAAGCTTTCTTT. It is translated as CASSLALVQGFLEAFF.

The rearrangement links TRBV14 to TRBJ2-1; 13 nucleotides align to TRBD2. CDR1 and CDR2 from the germline V gene are SGHDN and FVKESK. This CDR3 comprises 17 residues. Losses at the gene ends were 0 bases for V and 8 bases for J; bases not matched to a gene: 7. DNA of the CDR3: TGTGCCAGCAGCCAAGATCCTACTAGCGGGAGGGTCGATGAGCAGTTCTTC. It translates to CASSQDPTSGRVDEQFF. Complete variable domain (other parts from reference TRBV14 and TRBJ2-1): EAGVTQFPSHSVIEKGQTVTLRCDPISGHDNLYWYRRVMGKEIKFLLHFVKESKQDESGMPNNRFLAERTGGTYSTLKVQPAELEDSGVYFCASSQDPTSGRVDEQFFGPGTRLTVL.

The chain recombines TRBV4-1 with TRBJ2-1, with 11 bases that match TRBD2. V shed 1 base, J shed 2 bases, and the junction held 4 bases outside the gene matches. Per the germline V gene, CDR1 is MGHRA and CDR2 is YSYEKL. CDR3 length: 17 residues. The CDR3 region has the DNA TGCGCCAGCAGCCAAGTAGCGGGGGGGTGGCCCTACAATGAGCAGTTCTTC. Residues: CASSQVAGGWPYNEQFF.

This clone appeared once. The gene calls are TRBV7-3 and TRBJ2-7; the match to TRBD1 covers 10 bases. The CDR3 has 13 residues. Germline values: CDR1 SGHTA, CDR2 FQGTGA. V shed 4 bases, J shed 5 bases, and the junction held 2 bases outside the gene matches. The CDR3 DNA reads as TGTGCCAGCAGCTCCGGGACAGGGGACGAGCAGTACTTC. This translates into CASSSGTGDEQYF.

The chain recombines TRBV4-3 with TRBJ1-1; 7 positions agree with TRBD1. Looked up from germline, CDR1 is LGHNA and CDR2 is YSLEER. CDR3 length equals 15 residues. V dropped 3 bases and J dropped 4; count of bases not matched to a gene: 8. The CDR3 DNA sequence: TGCGCCAGCAGCCAGGTACAGGGGTTTGGCACTGAAGCTTTCTTT. This encodes CASSQVQGFGTEAFF.

V gene TRBV5-8 combines with J gene TRBJ1-3; perhaps TRBD1 as D (5 bases). In germline, CDR1 is SGHTS, CDR2 YDEGEE. This CDR3 is 17 amino acids long. V dropped 6 bases and J dropped 0 bases, with 19 bases sitting between them. The CDR3 DNA reads TGTGCCAGCACCCGGACACCTCTTAAGCCCTCTGGAAACACCATATATTTT. Its translation is CASTRTPLKPSGNTIYF.

The table lists this clone with a few counts. This sequence joins TRBV10-2 and TRBJ1-1; 7 bases are a match to TRBD1. The CDR3 is made up of 12 amino acids. Germline CDR1 is WSHSY and CDR2 is SAAADI. V gave up 3 bases and J gave up 5 bases; unmatched junction bases: 0. The CDR3 DNA reads as TGCGCCAGCAGTGACAGGGGGACTGAAGCTTTCTTT. This encodes CASSDRGTEAFF.

This chain joins TRBV5-1 and TRBJ2-2, with TRBD1 matching 7 bases. The CDR3 has 15 residues. CDR1 is SGHRS and CDR2 is YFSETQ in the germline V gene. Unmatched junction bases numbered 5, after V lost 2 bases and J lost 4 bases. In DNA form, the CDR3 reads TGCGCCAGCAGCTTTTGGGCAGGGGGCACCGGGGAGCTGTTTTTT. This translates into CASSFWAGGTGELFF.

The gene calls are TRBV6-1 and TRBJ2-2; maybe TRBD1 (6 bases). This CDR3 region has 14 residues. The germline V gene encodes CDR1 MNHNS and CDR2 SASEGT. The ends were cut back, 7 bases at V and 4 bases at J, with 13 bases in the middle. The DNA of the CDR3 is TGTGCCAGCATTAATAGGGGGTCCACCGGGGAGCTGTTTTTT. This translates into CASINRGSTGELFF.

CDR3 DNA: TGTGCCACCAGCGGGGAAAACAGGGGGCTGTCGAAAAACATTCAGTACTTC. This sequence encodes CATSGENRGLSKNIQYF. This sequence joins TRBV15 and TRBJ2-4; TRBD1 matches 9 bases. Germline CDR1 is LNHNV and CDR2 is YYDKDF (reference sequence). V gave up 5 bases and J gave up 4 bases; unmatched junction bases: 12. The CDR3 totals 17 residues.

The rearrangement joins TRBV25-1 to TRBJ2-7, with TRBD1 matching 12 bases. CDR1 MGHDK and CDR2 SYGVNS come from the germline V gene. The CDR3 extends over 16 amino acids. The ends lost 5 bases at V and 5 bases at J; junction bases unmatched: 10. This CDR3 is CASSYLPGQGAHEQYF. Here the CDR3 DNA reads TGTGCCAGCAGTTACCTACCGGGACAGGGGGCCCACGAGCAGTACTTC.

This clone appeared a few times. J is TRBJ1-2 and V is TRBV29-1; D unclear. The CDR3 runs 14 residues. Germline CDR1 is SQVTM and CDR2 is ANQGSEA. Trimming stripped 6 bases from V and 2 bases from J, with 16 bases between. The CDR3 DNA sequence: TGCAGCGTCCTCGGTCTTTCCCCCAACTATGGCTACACCTTC. Its translation: CSVLGLSPNYGYTF.

The rearrangement uses TRBV28 and TRBJ1-2; D ambiguous. The CDR3 length is 15 residues. V lost 5 bases and J lost 4, with 17 bases in between. The germline CDR1 and CDR2 sequences are MDHEN and SYDVKM. CDR3 sequence: CASSPLGTQGYGYTF. The CDR3 DNA reads TGTGCCAGCAGTCCCCTGGGCACCCAAGGCTATGGCTACACCTTC.